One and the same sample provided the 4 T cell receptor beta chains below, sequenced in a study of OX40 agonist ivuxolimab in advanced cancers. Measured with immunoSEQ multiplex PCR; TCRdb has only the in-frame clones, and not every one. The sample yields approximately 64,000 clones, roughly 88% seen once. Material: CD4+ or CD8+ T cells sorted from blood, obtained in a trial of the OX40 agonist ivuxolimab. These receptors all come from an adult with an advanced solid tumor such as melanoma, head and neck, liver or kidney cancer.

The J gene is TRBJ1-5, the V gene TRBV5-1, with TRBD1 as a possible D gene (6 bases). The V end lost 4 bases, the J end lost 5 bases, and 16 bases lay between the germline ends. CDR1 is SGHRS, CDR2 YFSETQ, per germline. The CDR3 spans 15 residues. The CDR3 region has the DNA TGCGCCAGCAGCGCCTATGGGGGCGAGGATCAGCCCCAGCATTTT. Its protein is CASSAYGGEDQPQHF.

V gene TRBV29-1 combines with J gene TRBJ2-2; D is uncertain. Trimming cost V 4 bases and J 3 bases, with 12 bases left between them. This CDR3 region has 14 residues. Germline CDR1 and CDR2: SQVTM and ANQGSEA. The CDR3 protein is CSVVGPSHTGELFF. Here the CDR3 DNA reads TGCAGCGTTGTAGGGCCCTCGCACACCGGGGAGCTGTTTTTT.

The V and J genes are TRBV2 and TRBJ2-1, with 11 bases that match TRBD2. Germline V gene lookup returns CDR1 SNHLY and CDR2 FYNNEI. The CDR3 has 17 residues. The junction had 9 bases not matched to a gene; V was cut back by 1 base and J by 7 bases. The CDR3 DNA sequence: TGTGCCAGCAGTGAAGAACTAGCGGGGGCCGGGCGGAATGAGCAGTTCTTC. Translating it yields CASSEELAGAGRNEQFF.

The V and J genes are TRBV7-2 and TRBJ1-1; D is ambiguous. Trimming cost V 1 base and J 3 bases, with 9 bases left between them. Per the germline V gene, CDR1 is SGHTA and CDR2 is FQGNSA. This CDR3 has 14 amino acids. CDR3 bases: TGTGCCAGCAGCTTAGACCCCTTATACACTGAAGCTTTCTTT. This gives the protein CASSLDPLYTEAFF.